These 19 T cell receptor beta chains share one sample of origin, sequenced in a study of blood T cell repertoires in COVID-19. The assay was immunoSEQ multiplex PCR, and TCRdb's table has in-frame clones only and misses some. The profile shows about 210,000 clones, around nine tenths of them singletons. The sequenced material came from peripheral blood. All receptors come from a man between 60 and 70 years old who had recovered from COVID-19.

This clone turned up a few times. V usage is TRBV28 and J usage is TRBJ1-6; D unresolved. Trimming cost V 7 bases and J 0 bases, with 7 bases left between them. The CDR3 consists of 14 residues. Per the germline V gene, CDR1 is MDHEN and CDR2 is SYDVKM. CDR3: CASNDNSYNSPLHF. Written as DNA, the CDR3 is TGTGCCAGCAACGACAACTCCTATAATTCACCCCTCCACTTT. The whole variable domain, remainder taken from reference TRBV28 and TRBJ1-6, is DVKVTQSSRYLVKRTGEKVFLECVQDMDHENMFWYRQDPGLGLRLIYFSYDVKMKEKGDIPEGYSVSREKKERFSLILESASTNQTSMYLCASNDNSYNSPLHFGNGTRLTVT.

CDR3 DNA sequence: TGTGCCAGCGCACTCCAGGTGGTCGAGCAGTACTTC. Its translation: CASALQVVEQYF. V and J are TRBV28 and TRBJ2-7; D unresolved. Trimming took off 8 bases at V and 6 bases at J, with 14 bases between the two ends. The CDR3 length is 12 residues. Per germline, CDR1 MDHEN and CDR2 SYDVKM.

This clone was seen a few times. The CDR3 bases are TGTGCCAGCAGCCCAGTGTCGGGATACGAGCAGTACTTC. This encodes CASSPVSGYEQYF. The rearrangement joins TRBV11-2 to TRBJ2-7, with D perhaps TRBD2 (5 bases). V lost 5 bases to trimming and J lost 4 bases, with 12 bases between them. This CDR3 is built from 13 residues. Germline values: CDR1 SGHAT, CDR2 FQNNGV.

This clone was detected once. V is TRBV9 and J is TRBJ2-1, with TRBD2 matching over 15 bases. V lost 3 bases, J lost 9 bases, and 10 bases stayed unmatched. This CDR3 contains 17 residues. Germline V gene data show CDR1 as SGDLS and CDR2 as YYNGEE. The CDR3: CASSAGLAGGRLGEQFF. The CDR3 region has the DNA TGTGCCAGCAGCGCGGGACTAGCGGGGGGTCGGTTGGGTGAGCAGTTCTTC.

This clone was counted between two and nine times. CDR3 sequence (DNA): TGCAGTGCTAGTCCCCAGGTGCGTAGCACAGATACGCAGTATTTT. Translated, it gives CSASPQVRSTDTQYF. The chain has TRBV20-1 and TRBJ2-3; D gene unclear. Germline V gene sequence: CDR1 DFQATT, CDR2 SNEGSKA (reference sequence). Trimming removed 3 bases from V and 0 bases from J, with 13 bases in between. This CDR3 is built from 15 residues.

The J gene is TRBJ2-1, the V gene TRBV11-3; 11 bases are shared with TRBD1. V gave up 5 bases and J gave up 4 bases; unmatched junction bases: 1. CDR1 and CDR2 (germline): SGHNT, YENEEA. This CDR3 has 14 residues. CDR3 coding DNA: TGTGCCAGCAGCGGGACAGGGGGATACAATGAGCAGTTCTTC. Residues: CASSGTGGYNEQFF.

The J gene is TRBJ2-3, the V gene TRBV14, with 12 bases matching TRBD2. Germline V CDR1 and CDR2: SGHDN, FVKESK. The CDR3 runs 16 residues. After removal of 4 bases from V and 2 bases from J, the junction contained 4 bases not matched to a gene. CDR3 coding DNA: TGTGCCAGCAGCCTTTGGACTAGCGGGGCCACAGATACGCAGTATTTT. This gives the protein CASSLWTSGATDTQYF.

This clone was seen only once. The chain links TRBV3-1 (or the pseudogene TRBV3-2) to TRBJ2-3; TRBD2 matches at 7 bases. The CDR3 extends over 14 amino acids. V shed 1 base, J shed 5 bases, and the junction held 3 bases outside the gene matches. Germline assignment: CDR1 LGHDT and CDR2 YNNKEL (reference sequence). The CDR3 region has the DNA TGTGCCAGCAGCCAAGGAACGGGGGGAGATACGCAGTATTTT. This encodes CASSQGTGGDTQYF.

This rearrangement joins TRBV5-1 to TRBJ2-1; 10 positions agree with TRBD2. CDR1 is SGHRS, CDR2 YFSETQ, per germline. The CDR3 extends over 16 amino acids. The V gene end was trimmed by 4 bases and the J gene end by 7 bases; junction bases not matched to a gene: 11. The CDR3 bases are TGCGCCAGCAGCCCCCCCGTAGCGGGAGGAGGTAATGAGCAGTTCTTC. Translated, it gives CASSPPVAGGGNEQFF.

CDR3 in DNA: TGCGCCAGCAGCTTGAGTGTGGGAGAGAATGAGCAGTTCTTC. Protein: CASSLSVGENEQFF. The V gene is TRBV5-1, the J gene TRBJ2-1; D is possibly TRBD2 (5 bases). Trimming shortened V by 1 base and J by 7 bases, and 12 bases separated the two germline ends. The CDR3 has 14 residues. CDR1 is SGHRS, CDR2 YFSETQ, per germline.

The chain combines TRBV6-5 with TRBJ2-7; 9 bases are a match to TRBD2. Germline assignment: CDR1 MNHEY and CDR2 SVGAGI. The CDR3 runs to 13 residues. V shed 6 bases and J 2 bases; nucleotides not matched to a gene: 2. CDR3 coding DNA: TGTGCCAGCAGGCGGGAGGGAGCCTACGAGCAGTACTTC. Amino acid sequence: CASRREGAYEQYF.

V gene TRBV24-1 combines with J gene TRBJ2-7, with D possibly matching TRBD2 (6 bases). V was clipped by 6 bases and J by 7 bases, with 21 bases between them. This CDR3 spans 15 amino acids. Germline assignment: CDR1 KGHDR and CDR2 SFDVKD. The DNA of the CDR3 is TGTGCCACCAGTACGACGGCGGGATCCCCCTGGGAGCAGTACTTC. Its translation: CATSTTAGSPWEQYF.

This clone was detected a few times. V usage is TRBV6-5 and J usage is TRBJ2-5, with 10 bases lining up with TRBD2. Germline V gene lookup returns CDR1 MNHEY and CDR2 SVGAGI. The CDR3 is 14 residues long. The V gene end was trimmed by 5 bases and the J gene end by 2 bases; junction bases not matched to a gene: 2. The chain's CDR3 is CASSLLAGQETQYF. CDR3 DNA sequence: TGTGCCAGCAGTCTACTAGCGGGACAAGAGACCCAGTACTTC.

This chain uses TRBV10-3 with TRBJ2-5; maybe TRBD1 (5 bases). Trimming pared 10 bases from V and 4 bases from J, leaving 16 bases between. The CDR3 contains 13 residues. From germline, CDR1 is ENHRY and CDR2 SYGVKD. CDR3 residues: CATVREMRETQYF. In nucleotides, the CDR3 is TGTGCCACCGTCAGGGAAATGAGAGAGACCCAGTACTTC.

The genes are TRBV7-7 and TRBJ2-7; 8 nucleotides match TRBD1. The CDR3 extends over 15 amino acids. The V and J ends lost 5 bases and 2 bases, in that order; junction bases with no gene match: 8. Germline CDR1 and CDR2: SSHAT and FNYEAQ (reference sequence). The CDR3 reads CASSQGAGGPYEQYF. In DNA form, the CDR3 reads TGTGCCAGCAGCCAGGGGGCAGGGGGTCCCTACGAGCAGTACTTC.

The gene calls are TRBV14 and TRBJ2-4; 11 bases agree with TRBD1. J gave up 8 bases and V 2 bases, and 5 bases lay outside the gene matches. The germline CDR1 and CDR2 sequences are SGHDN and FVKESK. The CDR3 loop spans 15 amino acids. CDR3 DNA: TGTGCCAGCAGCCAACGGACAGGGGGCGCGGACATTCAGTACTTC. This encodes CASSQRTGGADIQYF. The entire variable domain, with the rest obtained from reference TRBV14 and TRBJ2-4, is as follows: EAGVTQFPSHSVIEKGQTVTLRCDPISGHDNLYWYRRVMGKEIKFLLHFVKESKQDESGMPNNRFLAERTGGTYSTLKVQPAELEDSGVYFCASSQRTGGADIQYFGAGTRLSVL.

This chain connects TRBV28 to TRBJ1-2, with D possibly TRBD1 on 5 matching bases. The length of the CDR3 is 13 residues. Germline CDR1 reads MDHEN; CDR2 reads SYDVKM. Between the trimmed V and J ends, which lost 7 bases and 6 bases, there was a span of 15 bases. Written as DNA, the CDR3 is TGTGCCAGCATTCAGGGAAGAAGGAATGGCTACACCTTC. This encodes CASIQGRRNGYTF.

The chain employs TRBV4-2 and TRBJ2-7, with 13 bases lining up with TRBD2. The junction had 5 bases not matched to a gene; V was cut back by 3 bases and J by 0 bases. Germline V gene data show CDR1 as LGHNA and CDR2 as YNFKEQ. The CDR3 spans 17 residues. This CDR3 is CASSQTSGRKSSYEQYF. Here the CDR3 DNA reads TGTGCCAGCAGCCAGACTAGCGGGAGGAAATCCTCCTACGAGCAGTACTTC.

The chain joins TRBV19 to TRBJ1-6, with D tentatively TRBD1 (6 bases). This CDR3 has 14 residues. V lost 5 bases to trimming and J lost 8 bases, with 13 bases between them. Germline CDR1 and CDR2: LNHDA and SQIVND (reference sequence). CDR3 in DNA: TGTGCCAGTAGTGGCGATGGACAGCATTCACCCCTCCACTTT. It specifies CASSGDGQHSPLHF. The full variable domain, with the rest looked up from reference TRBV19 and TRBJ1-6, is DGGITQSPKYLFRKEGQNVTLSCEQNLNHDAMYWYRQDPGQGLRLIYYSQIVNDFQKGDIAEGYSVSREKKESFPLTVTSAQKNPTAFYLCASSGDGQHSPLHFGNGTRLTVT.